This T cell receptor beta chain was found in a study of technical replicates of blood from a few donors. The assay was immunoSEQ multiplex PCR, and TCRdb's table has in-frame clones only and misses some. The repertoire holds some 85,000 clones, 85% to 95% seen once, with approximately 0.42% in the top ten. Looked up from germline, CDR1 is SQVTM and CDR2 is ANQGSEA. Trimming cost V 6 bases and J 0 bases, with 16 bases left between them. The CDR3 spans 15 residues. This chain joins TRBV29-1 and TRBJ2-3, with D perhaps matching TRBD2 (5 bases). Specimen: T cells isolated from PBMCs. The receptor was derived from a human donor in good health. The CDR3 DNA reads TGCAGCGTGGAGCGGAGATATGTTAGCACAGATACGCAGTATTTT. Its protein is CSVERRYVSTDTQYF.